These T cell receptor beta chains were read from a single sample in a study of glioma-infiltrating T cells. TCRdb itself ran the multiplex PCR reads through MiXCR, one entry per CDR3 protein. Among about 190,000 distinct CDR3 sequences, approximately 30% were seen once, and the ten largest hold around 20%. Sequences were obtained from glioma tissue, nonneoplastic brain tissue, or PBMCs (not recorded which). These receptor sequences come from a human donor with low-grade glioma or glioblastoma, undergoing nonglioma brain surgery, or in good health (not recorded which). Each CDR3 is given with its conserved first and last residue. The D gene is left open where the match is weak. The size field is filled for only some rows; it gives once, few, many or a size class.

cdr3_nt cdr3_aa j_call d_call clone_size v_call
TGTGCCAGCAGGGGAGGACCGCTAACAGATACGCAGTATTTT CASRGGPLTDTQYF TRBJ2-3 - many TRBV6-2/TRBV6-3
TGTGCCAGCAGTTACTCTCCTAGTGGGACAGCCTACAATGAGCAGTTCTTC CASSYSPSGTAYNEQFF TRBJ2-1 TRBD1 - TRBV6-6
TGTGCCAGCAGCGTAAGTTCAGGAGATAGCAATCAGCCCCAGCATTTT CASSVSSGDSNQPQHF TRBJ1-5 - - TRBV9
TGCAGCGTTTACCGACAGCTAAGGGGATCCTACGAGCAGTACTTC CSVYRQLRGSYEQYF TRBJ2-7 - many TRBV29-1
TGTGACAACAGCAGCTCTACACTGGGGGAGGCTTTCTTT CDNSSSTLGEAFF TRBJ1-1 - - TRBV15
TGTGCCAGCAGTCCAAGGGGACTGGGGGAGACCCAGTACTTC CASSPRGLGETQYF TRBJ2-5 - - TRBV12-3/TRBV12-4
TGCAGTGCTAGAGTTGGACAGGGTAACTATGGCTACACCTTC CSARVGQGNYGYTF TRBJ1-2 TRBD1 many TRBV20-1
TGTGCCAGTAGTATAAAACTAGCGGGGTCCTACGAGCAGTACTTC CASSIKLAGSYEQYF TRBJ2-7 TRBD2 - TRBV19
TGTGCCAGCAGCTTAGTGCGGACAGGGTCCTCCTACGAGCAGTACTTC CASSLVRTGSSYEQYF TRBJ2-7 TRBD1 few TRBV7-9
TGTGCCAGCAGTGAAGAGAATGAGCAGTTCTTC CASSEENEQFF TRBJ2-1 - many TRBV2
TGTGCCAGCAGTCCACTTCCGGGACAGGGGGCGCGAACAGATACGCAGTATTTT CASSPLPGQGARTDTQYF TRBJ2-3 TRBD1 - TRBV9
TGCAGCGCTACAGACCACGATCAGCCCCAGCATTTT CSATDHDQPQHF TRBJ1-5 - many TRBV29-1
TGCAGTGCTAGTGATAGACTGACAGATACGCAGTATTTT CSASDRLTDTQYF TRBJ2-3 - many TRBV20-1
TGCAGCGTTGAATACCGGGCCAACTATGGCTACACCTTC CSVEYRANYGYTF TRBJ1-2 - few TRBV29-1
TGTGCCAGCAGTCTTACCCGGGGCCGGCTTTCCGAGCAGTACTTC CASSLTRGRLSEQYF TRBJ2-7 - many TRBV2
TGCAGCGCCGCCTGGGGGAAAAACACCGGGGAGCTGTTTTTT CSAAWGKNTGELFF TRBJ2-2 - few TRBV29-1
TGTGCCACCAGTGCATCCACAGATACGCAGTATTTT CATSASTDTQYF TRBJ2-3 - many TRBV24-1
TGCAGTGCCAGCCAGGAAGGGTTGACCTACGAGCAGTACTTC CSASQEGLTYEQYF TRBJ2-7 - many TRBV20-1
TGTGCCAGCACACTGGGCGAGCGGGACTACGAGCAGTACTTC CASTLGERDYEQYF TRBJ2-7 TRBD2 many TRBV6-1
TGTGCCAGCAGTTACTCGAACAGAGGGCTTTTGAATGAGCAGTTCTTC CASSYSNRGLLNEQFF TRBJ2-1 - medium-sized TRBV6-5
TGTGCCAGCATCAAGGACTCGCACCAGACCCAGTACTTC CASIKDSHQTQYF TRBJ2-5 - many TRBV6-1
TGTGCCAGCAGCTTAATGGCCCCACGGGGTTCCCGACGAACCGGGGAGCTGTTTTTT CASSLMAPRGSRRTGELFF TRBJ2-2 - - TRBV7-3
TGTGTCAACCAGCGGGCGGGAGACAAGCCCCAGCATTTT CVNQRAGDKPQHF TRBJ1-5 - - TRBV28
TGCGCCAGCAGCCAAGAATGGACTCTTTATGGCTACACCTTC CASSQEWTLYGYTF TRBJ1-2 - many TRBV4-1
TGTGCCAGCAGCTTGGGGAGCGGGACTTACAATGAGCAGTACTTC CASSLGSGTYNEQYF TRBJ2-5 TRBD2 - TRBV5-4
TGTGCCAGCAGCGAACGCCGGAGGCCCACTAATGAAAAACTGTTTTTT CASSERRRPTNEKLFF TRBJ1-4 - many TRBV7-8
TGTGCCAGCAGCCTGCTCGGGAGAACGAACAATGAGCAGTTCTTC CASSLLGRTNNEQFF TRBJ2-1 - - TRBV12-3/TRBV12-4
TGTGCCAGCAGTGAAGACGTAAATGAAGCTTTCTTT CASSEDVNEAFF TRBJ1-1 - many TRBV6-1